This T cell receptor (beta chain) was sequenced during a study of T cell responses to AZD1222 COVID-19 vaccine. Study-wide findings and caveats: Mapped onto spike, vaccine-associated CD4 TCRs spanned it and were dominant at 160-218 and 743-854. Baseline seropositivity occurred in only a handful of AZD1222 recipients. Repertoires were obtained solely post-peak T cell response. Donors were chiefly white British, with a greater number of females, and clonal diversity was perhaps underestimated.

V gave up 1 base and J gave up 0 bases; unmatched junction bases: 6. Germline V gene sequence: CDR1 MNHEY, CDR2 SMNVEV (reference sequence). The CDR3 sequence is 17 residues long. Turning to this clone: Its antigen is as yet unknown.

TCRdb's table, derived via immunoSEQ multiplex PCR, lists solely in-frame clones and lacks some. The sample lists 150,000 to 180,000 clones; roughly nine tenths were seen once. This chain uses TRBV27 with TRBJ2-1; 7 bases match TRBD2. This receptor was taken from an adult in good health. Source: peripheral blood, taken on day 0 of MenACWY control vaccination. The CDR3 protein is CASSLLGGGNSYNEQFF. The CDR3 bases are TGTGCCAGCAGTTTATTGGGGGGGGGAAACTCCTACAATGAGCAGTTCTTC.